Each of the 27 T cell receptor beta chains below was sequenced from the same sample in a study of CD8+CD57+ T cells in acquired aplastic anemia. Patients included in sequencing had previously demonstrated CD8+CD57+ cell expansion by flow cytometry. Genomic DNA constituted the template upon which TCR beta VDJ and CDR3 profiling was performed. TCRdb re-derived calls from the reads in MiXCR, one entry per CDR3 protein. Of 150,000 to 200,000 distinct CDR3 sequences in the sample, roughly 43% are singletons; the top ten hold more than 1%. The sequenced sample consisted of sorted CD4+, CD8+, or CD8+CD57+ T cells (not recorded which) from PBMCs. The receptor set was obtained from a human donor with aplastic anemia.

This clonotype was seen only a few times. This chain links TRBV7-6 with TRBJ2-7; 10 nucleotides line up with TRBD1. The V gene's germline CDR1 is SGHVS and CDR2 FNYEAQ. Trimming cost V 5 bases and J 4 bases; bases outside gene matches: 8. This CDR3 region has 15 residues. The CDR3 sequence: CASSPDAGQGYEQYF. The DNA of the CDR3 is TGTGCCAGCAGCCCGGACGCGGGACAGGGGTACGAGCAGTACTTC.

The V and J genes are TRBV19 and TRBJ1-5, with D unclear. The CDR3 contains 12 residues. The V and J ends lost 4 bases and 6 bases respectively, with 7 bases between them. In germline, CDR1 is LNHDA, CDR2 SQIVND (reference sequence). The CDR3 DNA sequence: TGTGCCAGTAGTAGCCGGGTTCAGCCCCAGCATTTT. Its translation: CASSSRVQPQHF. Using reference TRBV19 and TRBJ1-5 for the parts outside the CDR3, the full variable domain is DGGITQSPKYLFRKEGQNVTLSCEQNLNHDAMYWYRQDPGQGLRLIYYSQIVNDFQKGDIAEGYSVSREKKESFPLTVTSAQKNPTAFYLCASSSRVQPQHFGDGTRLSIL.

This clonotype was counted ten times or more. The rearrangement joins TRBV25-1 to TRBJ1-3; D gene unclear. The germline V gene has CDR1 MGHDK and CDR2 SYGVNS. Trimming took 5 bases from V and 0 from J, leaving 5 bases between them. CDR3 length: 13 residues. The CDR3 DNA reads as TGTGCCAGCAGTCGTGGCTCTGGAAACACCATATATTTT. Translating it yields CASSRGSGNTIYF.

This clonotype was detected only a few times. The CDR3 nucleotides read TGTGCCAGCAGTGACCCTGATAAGAGCTCTGGAAACACCATATATTTT. It is translated as CASSDPDKSSGNTIYF. This chain links TRBV6-1 with TRBJ1-3; D unclear. Germline-derived CDR1 and CDR2 are MNHNS and SASEGT. The CDR3 totals 16 residues. V lost 3 bases and J lost 0, with 12 bases in between.

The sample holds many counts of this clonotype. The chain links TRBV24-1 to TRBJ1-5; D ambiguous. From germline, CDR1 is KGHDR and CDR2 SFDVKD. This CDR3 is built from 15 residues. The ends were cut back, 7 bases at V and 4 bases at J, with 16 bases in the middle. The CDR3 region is CATSPKGPINQPQHF. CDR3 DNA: TGTGCCACCAGCCCCAAAGGACCGATTAATCAGCCCCAGCATTTT.

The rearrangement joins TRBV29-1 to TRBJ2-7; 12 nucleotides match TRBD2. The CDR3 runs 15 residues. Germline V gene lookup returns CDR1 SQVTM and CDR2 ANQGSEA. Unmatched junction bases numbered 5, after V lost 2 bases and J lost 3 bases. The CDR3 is CSVEPTSGSNYEQYF. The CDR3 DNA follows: TGCAGCGTTGAACCGACTAGCGGGAGTAACTACGAGCAGTACTTC.

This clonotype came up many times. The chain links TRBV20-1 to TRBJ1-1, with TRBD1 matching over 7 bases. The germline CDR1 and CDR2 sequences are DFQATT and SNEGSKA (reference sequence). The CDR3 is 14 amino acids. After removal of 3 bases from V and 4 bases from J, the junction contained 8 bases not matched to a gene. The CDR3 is CSASWRTGATEAFF. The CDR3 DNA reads TGCAGTGCTAGCTGGCGAACAGGGGCCACTGAAGCTTTCTTT.

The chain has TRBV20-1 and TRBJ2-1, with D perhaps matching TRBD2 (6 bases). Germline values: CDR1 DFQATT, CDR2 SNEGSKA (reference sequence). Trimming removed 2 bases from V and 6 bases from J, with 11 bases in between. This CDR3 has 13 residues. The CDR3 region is CSARSLGGNEQFF. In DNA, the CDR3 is TGCAGTGCTAGATCGCTCGGGGGCAATGAGCAGTTCTTC.

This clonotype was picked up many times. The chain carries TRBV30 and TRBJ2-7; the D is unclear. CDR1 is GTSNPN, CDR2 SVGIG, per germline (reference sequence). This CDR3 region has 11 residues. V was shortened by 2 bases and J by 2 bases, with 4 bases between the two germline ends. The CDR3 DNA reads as TGTGCCTGGAGTTTAGCCTACGAGCAGTACTTC. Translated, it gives CAWSLAYEQYF. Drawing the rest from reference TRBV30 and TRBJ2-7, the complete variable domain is SQTIHQWPATLVQPVGSPLSLECTVEGTSNPNLYWYRQAAGRGLQLLFYSVGIGQISSEVPQNLSASRPQDRQFILSSKKLLLSDSGFYLCAWSLAYEQYFGPGTRLTVT.

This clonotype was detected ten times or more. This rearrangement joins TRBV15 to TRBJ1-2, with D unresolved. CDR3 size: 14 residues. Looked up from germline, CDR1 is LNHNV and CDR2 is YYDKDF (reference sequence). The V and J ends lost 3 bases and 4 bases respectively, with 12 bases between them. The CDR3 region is CATSRVTEAYGYTF. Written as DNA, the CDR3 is TGTGCCACCAGCAGGGTCACGGAGGCCTATGGCTACACCTTC. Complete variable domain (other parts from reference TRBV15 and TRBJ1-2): DAMVIQNPRYQVTQFGKPVTLSCSQTLNHNVMYWYQQKSSQAPKLLFHYYDKDFNNEADTPDNFQSRRPNTSFCFLDIRSPGLGDTAMYLCATSRVTEAYGYTFGSGTRLTVV.

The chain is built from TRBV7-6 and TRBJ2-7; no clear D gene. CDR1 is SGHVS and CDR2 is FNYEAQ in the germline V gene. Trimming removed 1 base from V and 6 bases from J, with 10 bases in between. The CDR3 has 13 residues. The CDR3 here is CASSLELTGEQYF. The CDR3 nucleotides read TGTGCCAGCAGCTTAGAGTTGACCGGCGAGCAGTACTTC. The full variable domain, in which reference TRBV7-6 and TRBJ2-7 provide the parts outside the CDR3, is GAGVSQSPRYKVTKRGQDVALRCDPISGHVSLYWYRQALGQGPEFLTYFNYEAQQDKSGLPNDRFSAERPEGSISTLTIQRTEQRDSAMYRCASSLELTGEQYFGPGTRLTVT.

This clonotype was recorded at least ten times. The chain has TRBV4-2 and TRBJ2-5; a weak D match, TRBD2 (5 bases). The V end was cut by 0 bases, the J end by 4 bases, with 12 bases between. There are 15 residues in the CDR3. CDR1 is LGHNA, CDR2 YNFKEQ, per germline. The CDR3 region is CASSQDPGSSETQYF. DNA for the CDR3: TGTGCCAGCAGCCAAGATCCTGGGAGTTCAGAGACCCAGTACTTC.

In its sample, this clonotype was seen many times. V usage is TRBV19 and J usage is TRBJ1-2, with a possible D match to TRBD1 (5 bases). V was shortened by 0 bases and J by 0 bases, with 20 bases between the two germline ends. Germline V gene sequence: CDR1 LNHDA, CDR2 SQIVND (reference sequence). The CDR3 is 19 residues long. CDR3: CASSIDPRRAGNPNYGYTF. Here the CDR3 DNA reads TGTGCCAGTAGTATAGATCCCCGGCGTGCAGGGAACCCTAACTATGGCTACACCTTC.

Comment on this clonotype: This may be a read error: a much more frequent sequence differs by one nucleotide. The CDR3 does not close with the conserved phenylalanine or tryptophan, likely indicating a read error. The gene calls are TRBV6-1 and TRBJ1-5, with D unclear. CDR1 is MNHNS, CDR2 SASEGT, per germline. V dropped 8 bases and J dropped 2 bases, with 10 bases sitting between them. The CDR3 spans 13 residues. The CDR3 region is CASVGIGNQPQHL. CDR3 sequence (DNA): TGTGCCAGCGTTGGTATCGGCAATCAGCCCCAGCATCTT.

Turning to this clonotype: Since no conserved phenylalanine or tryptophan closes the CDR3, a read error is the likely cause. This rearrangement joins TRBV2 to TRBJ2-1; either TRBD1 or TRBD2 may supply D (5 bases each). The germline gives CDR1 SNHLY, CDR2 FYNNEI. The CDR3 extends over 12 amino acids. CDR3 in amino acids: CASSDLGDEQFL. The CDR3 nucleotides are TGTGCCAGTAGTGATCTGGGGGACGAGCAGTTCCTC.

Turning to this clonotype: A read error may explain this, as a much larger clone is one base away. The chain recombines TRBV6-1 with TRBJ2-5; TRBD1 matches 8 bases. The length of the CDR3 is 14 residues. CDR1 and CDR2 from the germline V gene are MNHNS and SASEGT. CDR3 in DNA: TGTGCCAGCAGCAGGGGGCCTCAACAAGGGACCCAGTACTTC. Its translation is CASSRGPQQGTQYF.

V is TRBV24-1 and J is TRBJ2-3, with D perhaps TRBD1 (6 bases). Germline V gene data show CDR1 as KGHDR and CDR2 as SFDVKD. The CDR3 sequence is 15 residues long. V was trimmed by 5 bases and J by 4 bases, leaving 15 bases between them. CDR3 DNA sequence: TGTGCCACCAGTGGCCCCCAGGACAGTTCAGATACGCAGTATTTT. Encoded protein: CATSGPQDSSDTQYF.

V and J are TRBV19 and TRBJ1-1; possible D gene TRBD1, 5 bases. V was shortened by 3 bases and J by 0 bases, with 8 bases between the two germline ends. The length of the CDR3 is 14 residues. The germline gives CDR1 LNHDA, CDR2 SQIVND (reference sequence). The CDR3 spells CASSIAGMNTEAFF. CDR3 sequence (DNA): TGTGCCAGTAGTATTGCAGGGATGAACACTGAAGCTTTCTTT. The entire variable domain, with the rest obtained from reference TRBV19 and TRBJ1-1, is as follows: DGGITQSPKYLFRKEGQNVTLSCEQNLNHDAMYWYRQDPGQGLRLIYYSQIVNDFQKGDIAEGYSVSREKKESFPLTVTSAQKNPTAFYLCASSIAGMNTEAFFGQGTRLTVV.

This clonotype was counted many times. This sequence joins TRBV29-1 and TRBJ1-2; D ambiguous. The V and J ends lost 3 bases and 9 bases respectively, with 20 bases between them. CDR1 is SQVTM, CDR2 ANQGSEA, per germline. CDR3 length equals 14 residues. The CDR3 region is CSVEERDRSRRYTF. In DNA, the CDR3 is TGCAGCGTTGAGGAAAGGGATCGGTCCCGGCGCTACACCTTC.

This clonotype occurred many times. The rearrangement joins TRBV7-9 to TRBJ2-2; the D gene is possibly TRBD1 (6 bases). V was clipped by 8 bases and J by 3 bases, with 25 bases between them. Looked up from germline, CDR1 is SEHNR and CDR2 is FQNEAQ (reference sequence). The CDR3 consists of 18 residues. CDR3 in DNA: TGTGCCAGCGACACTGGCCGGGACATTCCCTTTTACACCGGGGAGCTGTTTTTT. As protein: CASDTGRDIPFYTGELFF.

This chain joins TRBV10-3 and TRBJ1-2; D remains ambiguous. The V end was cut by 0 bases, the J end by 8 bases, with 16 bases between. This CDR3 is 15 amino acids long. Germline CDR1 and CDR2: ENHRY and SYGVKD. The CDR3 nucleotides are TGTGCCATCAGTGAGTCGACGTACGCCGGATCGGGCTACACCTTC. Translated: CAISESTYAGSGYTF.

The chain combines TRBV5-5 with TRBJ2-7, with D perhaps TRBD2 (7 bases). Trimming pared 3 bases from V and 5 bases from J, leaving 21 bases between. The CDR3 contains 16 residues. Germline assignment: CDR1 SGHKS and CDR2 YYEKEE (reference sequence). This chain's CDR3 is CASSYPRGGGRHEQYF. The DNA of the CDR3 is TGTGCCAGCAGCTATCCGAGAGGGGGGGGCAGGCACGAGCAGTACTTC.

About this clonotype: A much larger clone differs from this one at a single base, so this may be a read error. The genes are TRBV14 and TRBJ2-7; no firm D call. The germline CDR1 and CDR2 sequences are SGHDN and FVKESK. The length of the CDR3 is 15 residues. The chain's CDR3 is CASSQVTRSPYEQCF. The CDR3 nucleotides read TGTGCCAGCAGCCAAGTTACACGGAGCCCCTACGAGCAGTGCTTC.

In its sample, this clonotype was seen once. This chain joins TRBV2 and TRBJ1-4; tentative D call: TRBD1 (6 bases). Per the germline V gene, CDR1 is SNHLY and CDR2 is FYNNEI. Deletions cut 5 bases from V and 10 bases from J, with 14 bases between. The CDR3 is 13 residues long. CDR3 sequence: CASSFLGQSKLFF. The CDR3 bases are TGTGCCAGCAGTTTCCTAGGACAGTCAAAACTGTTTTTT.

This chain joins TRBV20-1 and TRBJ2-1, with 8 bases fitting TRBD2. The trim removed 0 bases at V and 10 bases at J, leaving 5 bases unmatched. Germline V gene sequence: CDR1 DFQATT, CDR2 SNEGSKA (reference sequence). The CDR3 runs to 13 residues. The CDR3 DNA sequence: TGCAGTGCTAGAGAGGCGGCGGGGGGAGAGCAGTTCTTC. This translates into CSAREAAGGEQFF.

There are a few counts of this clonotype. CDR3 sequence reads: CASSDGTGDRNSPLHF. The CDR3 nucleotides read TGTGCCAGCAGTGATGGGACAGGGGATAGAAATTCACCCCTCCACTTT. The chain uses TRBV2 and TRBJ1-6; 10 bases agree with TRBD1. The CDR3 has 16 residues. Germline V gives CDR1 SNHLY, CDR2 FYNNEI. V trimming: 3 bases; J trimming: 7 bases; junction bases outside the gene matches: 6.

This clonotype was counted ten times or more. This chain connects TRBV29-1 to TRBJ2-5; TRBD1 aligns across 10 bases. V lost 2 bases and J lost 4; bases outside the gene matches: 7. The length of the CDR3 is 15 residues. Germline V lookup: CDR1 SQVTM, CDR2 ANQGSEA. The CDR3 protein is CSVEPDRGRSETQYF. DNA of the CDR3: TGCAGCGTTGAACCCGACAGGGGGCGGTCAGAGACCCAGTACTTC.